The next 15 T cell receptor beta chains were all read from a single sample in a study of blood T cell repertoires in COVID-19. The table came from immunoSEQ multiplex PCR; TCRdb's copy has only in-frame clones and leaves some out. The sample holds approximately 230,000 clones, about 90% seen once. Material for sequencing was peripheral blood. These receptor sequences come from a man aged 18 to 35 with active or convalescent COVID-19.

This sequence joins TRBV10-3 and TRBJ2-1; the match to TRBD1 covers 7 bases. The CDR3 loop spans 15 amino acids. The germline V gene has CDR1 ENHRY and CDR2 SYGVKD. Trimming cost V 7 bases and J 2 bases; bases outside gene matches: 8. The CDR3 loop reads CAITASGTAYNEQFF. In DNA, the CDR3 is TGTGCCATCACTGCTTCCGGGACAGCCTACAATGAGCAGTTCTTC.

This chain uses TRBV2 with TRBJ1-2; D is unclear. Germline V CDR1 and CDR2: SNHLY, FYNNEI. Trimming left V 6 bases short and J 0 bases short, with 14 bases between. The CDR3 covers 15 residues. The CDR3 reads CASSFRDQANYGYTF. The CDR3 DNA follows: TGTGCCAGCAGCTTCCGAGACCAGGCTAACTATGGCTACACCTTC.

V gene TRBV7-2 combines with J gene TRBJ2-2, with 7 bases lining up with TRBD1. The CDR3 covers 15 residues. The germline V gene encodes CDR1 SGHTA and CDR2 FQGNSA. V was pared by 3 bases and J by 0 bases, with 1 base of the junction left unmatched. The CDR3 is CASSFTGANTGELFF. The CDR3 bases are TGTGCCAGCAGCTTTACAGGGGCGAACACCGGGGAGCTGTTTTTT. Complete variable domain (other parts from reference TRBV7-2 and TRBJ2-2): GAGVSQSPSNKVTEKGKDVELRCDPISGHTALYWYRQSLGQGLEFLIYFQGNSAPDKSGLPSDRFSAERTGGSVSTLTIQRTQQEDSAVYLCASSFTGANTGELFFGEGSRLTVL.

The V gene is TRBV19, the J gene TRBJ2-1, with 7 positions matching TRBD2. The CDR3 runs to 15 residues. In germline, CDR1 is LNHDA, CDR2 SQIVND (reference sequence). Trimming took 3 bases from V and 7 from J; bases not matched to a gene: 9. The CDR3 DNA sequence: TGTGCCAGTAGTATGGGGGGAGGGGCCAGGAATGAGCAGTTCTTC. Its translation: CASSMGGGARNEQFF.

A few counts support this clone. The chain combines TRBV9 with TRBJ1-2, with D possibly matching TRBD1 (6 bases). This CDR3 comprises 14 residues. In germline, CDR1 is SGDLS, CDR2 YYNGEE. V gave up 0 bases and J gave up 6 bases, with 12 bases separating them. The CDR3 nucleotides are TGTGCCAGCAGCGTAGAGGGGGGGCCGGATGGCTACACCTTC. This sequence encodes CASSVEGGPDGYTF.

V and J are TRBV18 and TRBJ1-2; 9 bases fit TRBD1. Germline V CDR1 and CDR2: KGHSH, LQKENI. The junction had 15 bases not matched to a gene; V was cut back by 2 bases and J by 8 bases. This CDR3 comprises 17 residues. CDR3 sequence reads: CASSPTDATQGAGGYTF. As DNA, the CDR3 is TGTGCCAGCTCACCAACTGACGCGACACAGGGGGCTGGGGGCTACACCTTC.

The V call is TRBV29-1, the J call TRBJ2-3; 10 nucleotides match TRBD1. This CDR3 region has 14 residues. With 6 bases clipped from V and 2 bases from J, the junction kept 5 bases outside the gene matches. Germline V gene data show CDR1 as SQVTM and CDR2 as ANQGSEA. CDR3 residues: CSVGQGDSTDTQYF. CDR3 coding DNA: TGCAGCGTCGGACAGGGGGACTCCACAGATACGCAGTATTTT.

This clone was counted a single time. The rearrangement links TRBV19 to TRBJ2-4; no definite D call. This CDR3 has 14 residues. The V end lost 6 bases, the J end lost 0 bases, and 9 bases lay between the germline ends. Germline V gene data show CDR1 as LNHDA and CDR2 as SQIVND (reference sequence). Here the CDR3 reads CASSERLAKNIQYF. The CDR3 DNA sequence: TGTGCCAGTAGCGAGAGACTAGCCAAAAACATTCAGTACTTC.

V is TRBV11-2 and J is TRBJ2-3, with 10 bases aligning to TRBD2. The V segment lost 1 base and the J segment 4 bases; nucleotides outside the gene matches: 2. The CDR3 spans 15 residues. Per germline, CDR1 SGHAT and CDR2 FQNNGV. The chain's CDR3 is CASSLALAGADTQYF. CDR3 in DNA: TGTGCCAGCAGCTTAGCGCTAGCGGGAGCAGATACGCAGTATTTT.

DNA for the CDR3: TGTGCCAGCAGCTTAAGTTCGGGGGGCAATCAGCCCCAGCATTTT. Translating gives CASSLSSGGNQPQHF. The rearrangement uses TRBV7-9 and TRBJ1-5; TRBD1 might be the D (5 bases). Germline CDR1 reads SEHNR; CDR2 reads FQNEAQ (reference sequence). The CDR3 extends over 15 amino acids. The ends were cut back, 2 bases at V and 2 bases at J, with 10 bases in the middle.

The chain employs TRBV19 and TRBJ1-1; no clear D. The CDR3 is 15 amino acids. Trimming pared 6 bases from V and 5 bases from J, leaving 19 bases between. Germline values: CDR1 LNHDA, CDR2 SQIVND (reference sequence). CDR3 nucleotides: TGTGCCAGTAGGAAGGCCTCGCCAGGAGGGACTGAAGCTTTCTTT. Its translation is CASRKASPGGTEAFF.

The CDR3 is CASSLVGTGNYGYTF. CDR3 DNA: TGTGCCAGCAGCTTAGTGGGCACCGGTAACTATGGCTACACCTTC. V and J are TRBV7-2 and TRBJ1-2; D unresolved. Trimming removed 1 base from V and 1 base from J, with 10 bases in between. CDR1 and CDR2 from the germline V gene are SGHTA and FQGNSA. The CDR3 sequence is 15 residues long.

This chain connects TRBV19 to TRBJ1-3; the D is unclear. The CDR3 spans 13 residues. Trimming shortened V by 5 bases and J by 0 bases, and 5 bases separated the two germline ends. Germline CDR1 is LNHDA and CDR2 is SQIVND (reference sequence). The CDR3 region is CASSLLSGNTIYF. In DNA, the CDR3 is TGTGCCAGTAGTCTACTCTCTGGAAACACCATATATTTT.

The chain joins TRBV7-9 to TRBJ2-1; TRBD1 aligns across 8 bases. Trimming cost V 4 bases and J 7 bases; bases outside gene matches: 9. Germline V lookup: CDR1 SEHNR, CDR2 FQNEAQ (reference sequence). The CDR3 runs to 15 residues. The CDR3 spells CASSSVRRDRNEQFF. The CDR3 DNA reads TGTGCCAGCAGCTCAGTGAGGCGGGACAGGAATGAGCAGTTCTTC.

The CDR3 is CASSLTLTSGRSGELFF. CDR3 nucleotides: TGCGCCAGCAGCCTGACCTTGACTAGCGGGAGATCCGGGGAGCTGTTTTTT. V is TRBV5-1 and J is TRBJ2-2, with 12 bases matching TRBD2. Germline CDR1 SGHRS, CDR2 YFSETQ. The CDR3 is made up of 17 amino acids. After removal of 4 bases from V and 6 bases from J, the junction contained 10 bases not matched to a gene.